A single sample is the source of the 10 T cell receptor beta chains below, sequenced in a study of cytomegalovirus exposure and HLA in healthy donors. The data were produced by immunoSEQ multiplex PCR, yet TCRdb's version contains in-frame clones alone and is incomplete. The sample includes about 120,000 clones, roughly 90% of them seen just once. The specimen was PBMCs. The receptors were gathered from a woman younger than 35 in good health and CMV-seropositive.

The DNA for the CDR3 is TGTGCCAGTAGTACCAGCCAAGAGACCCAGTACTTC. The encoded protein is CASSTSQETQYF. The chain has TRBV19 and TRBJ2-5; D is unresolved. The CDR3 spans 12 residues. Germline V gives CDR1 LNHDA, CDR2 SQIVND (reference sequence). Trimming removed 4 bases from V and 1 base from J, with 4 bases in between.

The CDR3 nucleotides are TGTGCCACCAGCAGAGATCTAGGGGGAAATCAGCCCCAGCATTTT. It is translated as CATSRDLGGNQPQHF. This sequence joins TRBV15 and TRBJ1-5; D may be TRBD1 (6 bases). Trimming stripped 0 bases from V and 4 bases from J, with 10 bases between. Germline loops: CDR1 LNHNV, CDR2 YYDKDF (reference sequence). There are 15 residues in the CDR3.

The chain's CDR3 is CATSSQGSGNTIYF. The CDR3, as DNA: TGTGCCACCAGCAGTCAGGGCTCTGGAAACACCATATATTTT. The chain carries TRBV15 and TRBJ1-3; maybe TRBD1 (5 bases). Trimming removed 3 bases from V and 0 bases from J, with 6 bases in between. The CDR3 loop spans 14 amino acids. Germline values: CDR1 LNHNV, CDR2 YYDKDF (reference sequence).

The chain is built from TRBV5-4 and TRBJ2-7, with 9 bases matching TRBD2. V was clipped by 4 bases and J by 4 bases; unmatched bases: 18. Germline values: CDR1 SGHNT, CDR2 YYREEE (reference sequence). The CDR3 loop spans 18 amino acids. Here the CDR3 DNA reads TGTGCCAGCAGCCCCCTAAGCAGTGGGACTAGCTCGGGTTACGAGCAGTACTTC. Its protein is CASSPLSSGTSSGYEQYF.

J is TRBJ1-1 and V is TRBV2; a weak D match, TRBD1 (5 bases). The length of the CDR3 is 12 residues. In germline, CDR1 is SNHLY, CDR2 FYNNEI. V lost 6 bases, J lost 4 bases, and 9 bases lay in between. CDR3 nucleotide sequence: TGTGCCAGCAGGGGGCTCGGCACTGAAGCTTTCTTT. As protein: CASRGLGTEAFF. The variable domain in full, with the rest retrieved from reference TRBV2 and TRBJ1-1, is EPEVTQTPSHQVTQMGQEVILRCVPISNHLYFYWYRQILGQKVEFLVSFYNNEISEKSEIFDDQFSVERPDGSNFTLKIRSTKLEDSAMYFCASRGLGTEAFFGQGTRLTVV.

The CDR3 region has the DNA TGTGCCAGTAGTATAGCGGAGGGGTACGAGCAGTACTTC. It yields the protein CASSIAEGYEQYF. This sequence joins TRBV19 and TRBJ2-7; possibly TRBD2 for D (6 bases). The CDR3 is 13 residues long. Deletions cut 1 base from V and 4 bases from J, with 8 bases between. Germline V CDR1 and CDR2: LNHDA, SQIVND (reference sequence).

The gene calls are TRBV2 and TRBJ1-2, with a tentative D call TRBD1 (6 bases). V shed 6 bases and J shed 4 bases, with 12 bases lying between them. CDR3 length: 13 residues. The germline V gene encodes CDR1 SNHLY and CDR2 FYNNEI. CDR3 nucleotide sequence: TGTGCCAGCAGATGGACAGTTCTCTATGGCTACACCTTC. Encoded protein: CASRWTVLYGYTF.

The V and J genes are TRBV2 and TRBJ2-1, with no clear D. Trimming took 10 bases from V and 0 from J, leaving 13 bases between them. The length of the CDR3 is 14 residues. CDR1 is SNHLY, CDR2 FYNNEI, per germline. The CDR3 DNA is TGTGCCATCACCGCGCGGAGCTCCTACAATGAGCAGTTCTTC. Translated, it gives CAITARSSYNEQFF.

V and J are TRBV2 and TRBJ2-1; 7 bases map to TRBD1. The CDR3 extends over 17 amino acids. Germline V gene lookup returns CDR1 SNHLY and CDR2 FYNNEI. With 4 bases clipped from V and 7 bases from J, the junction kept 16 bases outside the gene matches. CDR3 coding DNA: TGTGCCAGCAGTGTGTCAAACCCGACAGGGCACGAGAATGAGCAGTTCTTC. Translated: CASSVSNPTGHENEQFF.

The CDR3 DNA reads TGTGCCAGCAGTGACGGGAGGGCCACAGATACGCAGTATTTT. It yields the protein CASSDGRATDTQYF. V and J are TRBV6-1 and TRBJ2-3; TRBD2 aligns across 8 bases. This CDR3 is built from 14 residues. Germline assignment: CDR1 MNHNS and CDR2 SASEGT. V lost 3 bases to trimming and J lost 2 bases; unmatched junction nucleotides: 1.